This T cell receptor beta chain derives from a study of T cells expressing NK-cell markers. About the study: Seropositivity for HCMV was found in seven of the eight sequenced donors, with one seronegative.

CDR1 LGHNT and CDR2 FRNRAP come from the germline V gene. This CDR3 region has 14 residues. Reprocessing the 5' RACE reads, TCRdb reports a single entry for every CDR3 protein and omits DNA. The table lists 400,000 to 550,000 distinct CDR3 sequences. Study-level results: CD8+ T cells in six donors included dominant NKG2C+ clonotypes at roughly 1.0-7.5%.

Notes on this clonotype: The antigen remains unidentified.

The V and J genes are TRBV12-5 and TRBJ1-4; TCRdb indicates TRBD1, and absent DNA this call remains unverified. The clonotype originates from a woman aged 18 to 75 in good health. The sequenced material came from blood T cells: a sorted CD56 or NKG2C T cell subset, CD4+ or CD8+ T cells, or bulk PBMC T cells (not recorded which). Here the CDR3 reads CASATSGADEKLFF.